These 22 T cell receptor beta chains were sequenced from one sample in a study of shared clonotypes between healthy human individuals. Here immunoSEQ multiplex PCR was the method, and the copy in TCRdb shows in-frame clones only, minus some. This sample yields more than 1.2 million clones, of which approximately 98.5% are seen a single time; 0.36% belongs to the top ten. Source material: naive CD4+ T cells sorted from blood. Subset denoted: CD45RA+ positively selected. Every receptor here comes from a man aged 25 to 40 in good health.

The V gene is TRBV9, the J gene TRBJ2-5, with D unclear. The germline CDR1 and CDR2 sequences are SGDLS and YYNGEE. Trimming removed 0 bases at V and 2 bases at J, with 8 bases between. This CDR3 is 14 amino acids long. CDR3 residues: CASSVGNRQETQYF. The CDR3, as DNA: TGTGCCAGCAGCGTAGGGAATCGACAAGAGACCCAGTACTTC.

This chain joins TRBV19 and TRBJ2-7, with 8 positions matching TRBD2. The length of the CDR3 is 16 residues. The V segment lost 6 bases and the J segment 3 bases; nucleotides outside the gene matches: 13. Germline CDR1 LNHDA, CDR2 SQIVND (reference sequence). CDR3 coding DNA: TGTGCCAGTAGATCCCTATCCGGGACTAGTCGCTACGAGCAGTACTTC. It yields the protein CASRSLSGTSRYEQYF. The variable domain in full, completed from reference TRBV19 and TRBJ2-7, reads DGGITQSPKYLFRKEGQNVTLSCEQNLNHDAMYWYRQDPGQGLRLIYYSQIVNDFQKGDIAEGYSVSREKKESFPLTVTSAQKNPTAFYLCASRSLSGTSRYEQYFGPGTRLTVT.

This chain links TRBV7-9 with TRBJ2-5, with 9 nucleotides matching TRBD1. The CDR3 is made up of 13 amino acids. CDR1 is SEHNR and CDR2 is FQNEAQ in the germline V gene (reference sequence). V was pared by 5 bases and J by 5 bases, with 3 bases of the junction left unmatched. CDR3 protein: CASSATGGETQYF. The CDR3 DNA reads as TGTGCCAGCAGCGCGACAGGGGGTGAGACCCAGTACTTC.

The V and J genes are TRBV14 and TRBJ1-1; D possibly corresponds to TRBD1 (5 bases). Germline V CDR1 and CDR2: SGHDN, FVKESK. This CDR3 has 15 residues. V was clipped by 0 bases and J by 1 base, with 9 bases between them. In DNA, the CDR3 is TGTGCCAGCAGCCAAGAAACAGGTTGGAACACTGAAGCTTTCTTT. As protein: CASSQETGWNTEAFF.

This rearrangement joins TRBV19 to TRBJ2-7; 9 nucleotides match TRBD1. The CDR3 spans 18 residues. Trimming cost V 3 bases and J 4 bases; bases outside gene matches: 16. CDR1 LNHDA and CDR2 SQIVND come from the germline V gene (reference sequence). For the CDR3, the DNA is TGTGCCAGTAGTATCTACGGGACAGGGTCCTATCCTCCTTACGAGCAGTACTTC. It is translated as CASSIYGTGSYPPYEQYF.

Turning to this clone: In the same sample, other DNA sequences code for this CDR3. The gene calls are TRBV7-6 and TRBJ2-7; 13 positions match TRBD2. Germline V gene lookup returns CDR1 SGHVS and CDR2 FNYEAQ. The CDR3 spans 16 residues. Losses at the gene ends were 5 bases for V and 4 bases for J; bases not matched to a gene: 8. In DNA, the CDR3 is TGTGCCAGCAGCCCGAGGGGGACTAGCGGGGCTTACGAGCAGTACTTC. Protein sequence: CASSPRGTSGAYEQYF.

CDR3: CASSLRRRNTGELFF. The CDR3 DNA reads as TGTGCCAGCAGTTTAAGGCGGAGGAACACCGGGGAGCTGTTTTTT. This chain joins TRBV6-5 and TRBJ2-2; D unresolved. The germline CDR1 and CDR2 sequences are MNHEY and SVGAGI. There are 15 residues in the CDR3. The V end was cut by 4 bases, the J end by 1 base, with 10 bases between.

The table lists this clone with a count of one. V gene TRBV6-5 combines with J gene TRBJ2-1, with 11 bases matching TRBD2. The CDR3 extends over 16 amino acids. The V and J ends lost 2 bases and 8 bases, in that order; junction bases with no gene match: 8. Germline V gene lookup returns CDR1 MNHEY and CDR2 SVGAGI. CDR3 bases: TGTGCCAGCAGTTACCTACTAGCGGGAGTCACTGATGAGCAGTTCTTC. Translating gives CASSYLLAGVTDEQFF.

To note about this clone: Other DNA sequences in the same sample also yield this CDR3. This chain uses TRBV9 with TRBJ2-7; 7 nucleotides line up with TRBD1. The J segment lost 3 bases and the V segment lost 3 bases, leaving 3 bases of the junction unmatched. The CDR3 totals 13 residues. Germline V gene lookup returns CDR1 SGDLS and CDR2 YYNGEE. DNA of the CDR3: TGTGCCAGCAGCGCCGGGACAGACTACGAGCAGTACTTC. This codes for CASSAGTDYEQYF.

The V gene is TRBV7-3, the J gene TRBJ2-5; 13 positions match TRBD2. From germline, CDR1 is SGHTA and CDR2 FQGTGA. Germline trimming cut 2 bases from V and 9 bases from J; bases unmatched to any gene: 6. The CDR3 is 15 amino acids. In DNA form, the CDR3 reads TGTGCCAGCAGCTTATCCGGACTAGCGGGAGACCCCCAGTACTTC. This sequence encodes CASSLSGLAGDPQYF. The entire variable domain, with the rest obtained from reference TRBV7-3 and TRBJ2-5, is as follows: GAGVSQTPSNKVTEKGKYVELRCDPISGHTALYWYRQSLGQGPEFLIYFQGTGAADDSGLPNDRFFAVRPEGSVSTLKIQRTERGDSAVYLCASSLSGLAGDPQYFGPGTRLLVL.

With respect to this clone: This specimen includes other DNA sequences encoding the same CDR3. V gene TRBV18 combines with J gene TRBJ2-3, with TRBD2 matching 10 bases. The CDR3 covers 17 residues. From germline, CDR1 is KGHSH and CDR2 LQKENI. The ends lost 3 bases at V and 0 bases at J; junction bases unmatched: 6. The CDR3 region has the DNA TGTGCCAGCTCACCTCTCAGGACTAGCGGCAGCACAGATACGCAGTATTTT. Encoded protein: CASSPLRTSGSTDTQYF.

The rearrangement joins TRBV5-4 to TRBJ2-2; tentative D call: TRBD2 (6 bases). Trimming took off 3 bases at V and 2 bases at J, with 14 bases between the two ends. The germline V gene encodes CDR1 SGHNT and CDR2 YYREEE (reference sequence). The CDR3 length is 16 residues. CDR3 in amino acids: CASSWAGMRNTGELFF. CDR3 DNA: TGTGCCAGCAGCTGGGCGGGGATGAGAAACACCGGGGAGCTGTTTTTT. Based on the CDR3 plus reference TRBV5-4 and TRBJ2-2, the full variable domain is ETGVTQSPTHLIKTRGQQVTLRCSSQSGHNTVSWYQQALGQGPQFIFQYYREEENGRGNFPPRFSGLQFPNYSSELNVNALELDDSALYLCASSWAGMRNTGELFFGEGSRLTVL.

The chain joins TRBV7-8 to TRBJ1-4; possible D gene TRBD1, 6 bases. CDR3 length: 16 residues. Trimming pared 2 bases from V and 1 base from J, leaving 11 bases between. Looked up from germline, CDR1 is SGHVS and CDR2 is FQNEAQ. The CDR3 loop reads CASSLKGQRTNEKLFF. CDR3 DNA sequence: TGTGCCAGCAGCTTAAAAGGACAGCGAACTAATGAAAAACTGTTTTTT.

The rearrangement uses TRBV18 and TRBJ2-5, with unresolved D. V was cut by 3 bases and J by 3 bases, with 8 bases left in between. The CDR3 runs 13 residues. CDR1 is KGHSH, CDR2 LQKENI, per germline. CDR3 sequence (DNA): TGTGCCAGCTCACCCCGACCCAAAGAGACCCAGTACTTC. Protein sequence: CASSPRPKETQYF.

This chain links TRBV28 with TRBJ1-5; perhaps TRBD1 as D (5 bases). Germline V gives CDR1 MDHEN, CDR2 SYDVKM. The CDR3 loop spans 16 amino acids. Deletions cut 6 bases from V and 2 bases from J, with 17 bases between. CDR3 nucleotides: TGTGCCAGCAGCGGGGACTATTCCCCTGGCAATCAGCCCCAGCATTTT. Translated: CASSGDYSPGNQPQHF.

The CDR3 sequence is CSGRKQGKAFF. The DNA for the CDR3 is TGCAGCGGAAGGAAACAGGGTAAAGCTTTCTTT. V and J are TRBV29-1 and TRBJ1-1, with D maybe TRBD1 (6 bases). The CDR3 has 11 amino acids. V lost 7 bases, J lost 9 bases, and 15 bases lay in between. Germline V gives CDR1 SQVTM, CDR2 ANQGSEA.

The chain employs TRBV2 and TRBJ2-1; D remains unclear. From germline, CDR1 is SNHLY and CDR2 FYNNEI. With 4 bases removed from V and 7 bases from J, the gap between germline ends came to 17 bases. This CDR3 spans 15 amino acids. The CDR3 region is CASSVAGARRNEQFF. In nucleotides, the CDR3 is TGTGCCAGCAGTGTCGCAGGTGCGAGACGAAATGAGCAGTTCTTC.

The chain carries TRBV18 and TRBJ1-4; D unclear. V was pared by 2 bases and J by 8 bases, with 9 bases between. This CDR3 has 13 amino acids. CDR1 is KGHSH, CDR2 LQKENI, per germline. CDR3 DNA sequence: TGTGCCAGCTCACCAAGTTTTCAAGAAAAACTGTTTTTT. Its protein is CASSPSFQEKLFF.

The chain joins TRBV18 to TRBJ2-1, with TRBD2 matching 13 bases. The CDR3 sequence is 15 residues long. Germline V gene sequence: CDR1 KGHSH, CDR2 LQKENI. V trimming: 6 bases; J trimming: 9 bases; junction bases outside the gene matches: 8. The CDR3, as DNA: TGTGCCAGCTCGATAGGACTAGCGGGAGCGGGTGAGCAGTTCTTC. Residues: CASSIGLAGAGEQFF.

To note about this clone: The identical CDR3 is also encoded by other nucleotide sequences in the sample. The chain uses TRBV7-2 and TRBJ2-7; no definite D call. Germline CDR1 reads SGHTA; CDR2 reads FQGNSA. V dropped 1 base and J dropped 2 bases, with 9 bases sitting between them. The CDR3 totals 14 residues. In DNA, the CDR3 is TGTGCCAGCAGCTTAGTCGGCGGAACCTACGAGCAGTACTTC. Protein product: CASSLVGGTYEQYF.

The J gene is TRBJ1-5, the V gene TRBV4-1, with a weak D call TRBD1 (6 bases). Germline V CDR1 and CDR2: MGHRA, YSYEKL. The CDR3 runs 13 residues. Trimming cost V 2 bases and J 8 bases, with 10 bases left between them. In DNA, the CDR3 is TGCGCCAGCAGCCAATTCAGGACAGAGCCCCAGCATTTT. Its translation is CASSQFRTEPQHF.

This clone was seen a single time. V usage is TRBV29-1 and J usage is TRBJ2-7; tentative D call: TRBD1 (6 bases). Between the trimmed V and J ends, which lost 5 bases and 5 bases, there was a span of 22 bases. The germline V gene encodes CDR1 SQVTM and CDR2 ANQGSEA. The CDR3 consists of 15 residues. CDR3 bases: TGCAGCGTTTCTCGTCGAGACAGGACGTGGAACGAGCAGTACTTC. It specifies CSVSRRDRTWNEQYF.